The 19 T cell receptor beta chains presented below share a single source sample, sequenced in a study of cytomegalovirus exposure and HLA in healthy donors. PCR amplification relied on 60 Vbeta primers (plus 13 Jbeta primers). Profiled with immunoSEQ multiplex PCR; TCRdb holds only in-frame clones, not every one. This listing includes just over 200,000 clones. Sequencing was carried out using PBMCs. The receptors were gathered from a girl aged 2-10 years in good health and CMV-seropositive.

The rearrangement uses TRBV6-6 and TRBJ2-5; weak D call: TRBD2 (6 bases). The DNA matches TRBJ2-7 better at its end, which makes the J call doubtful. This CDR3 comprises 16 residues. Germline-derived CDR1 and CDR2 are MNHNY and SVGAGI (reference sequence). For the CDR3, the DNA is TGTGCCAGCAGTACCCTTGGGGGGAGAACTCCATACGAGCAGTACTTC. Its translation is CASSTLGGRTPYEQYF.

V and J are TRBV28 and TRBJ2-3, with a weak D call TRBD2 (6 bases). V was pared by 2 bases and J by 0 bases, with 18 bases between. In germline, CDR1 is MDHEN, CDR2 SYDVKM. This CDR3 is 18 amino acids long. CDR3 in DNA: TGTGCCAGCAGTTTAAGCCCCCCTTGGCGGGACAGCACAGATACGCAGTATTTT. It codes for CASSLSPPWRDSTDTQYF.

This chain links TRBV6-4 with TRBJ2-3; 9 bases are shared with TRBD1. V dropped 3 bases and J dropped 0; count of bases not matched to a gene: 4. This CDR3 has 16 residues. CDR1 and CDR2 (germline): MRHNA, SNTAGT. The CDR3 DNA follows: TGTGCCAGCAGTGATGCACAGGGGGCAAGCACAGATACGCAGTATTTT. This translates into CASSDAQGASTDTQYF.

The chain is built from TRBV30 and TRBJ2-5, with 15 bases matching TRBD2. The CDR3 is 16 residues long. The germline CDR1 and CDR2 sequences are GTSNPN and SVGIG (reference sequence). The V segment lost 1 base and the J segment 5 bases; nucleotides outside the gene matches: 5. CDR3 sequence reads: CAWSAGTSGRSETQYF. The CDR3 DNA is TGTGCCTGGAGTGCCGGGACTAGCGGGAGGTCGGAGACCCAGTACTTC. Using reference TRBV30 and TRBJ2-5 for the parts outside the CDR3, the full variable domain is SQTIHQWPATLVQPVGSPLSLECTVEGTSNPNLYWYRQAAGRGLQLLFYSVGIGQISSEVPQNLSASRPQDRQFILSSKKLLLSDSGFYLCAWSAGTSGRSETQYFGPGTRLLVL.

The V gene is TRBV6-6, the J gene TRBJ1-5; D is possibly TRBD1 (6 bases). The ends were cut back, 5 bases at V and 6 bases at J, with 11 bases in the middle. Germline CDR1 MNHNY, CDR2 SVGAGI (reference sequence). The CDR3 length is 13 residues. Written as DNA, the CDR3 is TGTGCCAGCAGTCAGGGGTCGATTCAGCCCCAGCATTTT. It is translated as CASSQGSIQPQHF.

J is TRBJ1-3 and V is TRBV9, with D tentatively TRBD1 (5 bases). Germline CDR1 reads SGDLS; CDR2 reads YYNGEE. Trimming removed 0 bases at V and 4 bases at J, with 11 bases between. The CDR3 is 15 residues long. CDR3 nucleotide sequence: TGTGCCAGCAGCGTAGCAGGACATCAAGGAAACACCATATATTTT. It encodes CASSVAGHQGNTIYF.

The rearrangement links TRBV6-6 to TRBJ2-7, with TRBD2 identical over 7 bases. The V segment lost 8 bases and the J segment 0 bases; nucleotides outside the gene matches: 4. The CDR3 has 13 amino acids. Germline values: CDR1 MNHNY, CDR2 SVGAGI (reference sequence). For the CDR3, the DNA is TGTGCCAGCGGAGGCGGGAGCTCCTACGAGCAGTACTTC. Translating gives CASGGGSSYEQYF.

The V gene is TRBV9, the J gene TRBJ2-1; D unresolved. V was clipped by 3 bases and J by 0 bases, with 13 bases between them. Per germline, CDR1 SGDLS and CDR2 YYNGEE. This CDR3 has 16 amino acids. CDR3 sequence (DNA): TGTGCCAGCAGCGGTGGTCCCCCGAGCTCCTACAATGAGCAGTTCTTC. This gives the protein CASSGGPPSSYNEQFF.

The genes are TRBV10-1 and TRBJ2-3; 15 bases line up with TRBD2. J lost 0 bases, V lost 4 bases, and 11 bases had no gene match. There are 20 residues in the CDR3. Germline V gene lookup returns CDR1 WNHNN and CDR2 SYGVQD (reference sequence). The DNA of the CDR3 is TGCGCCAGCAGTGGTGCAAGAGGACTAGCGGGAGGGTCTAGCACAGATACGCAGTATTTT. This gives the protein CASSGARGLAGGSSTDTQYF.

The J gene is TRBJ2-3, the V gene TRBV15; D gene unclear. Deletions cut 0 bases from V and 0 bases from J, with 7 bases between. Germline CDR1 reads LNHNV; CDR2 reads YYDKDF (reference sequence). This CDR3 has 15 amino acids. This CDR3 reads CATSRDGSSTDTQYF. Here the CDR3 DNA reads TGTGCCACCAGCAGAGACGGGTCAAGCACAGATACGCAGTATTTT. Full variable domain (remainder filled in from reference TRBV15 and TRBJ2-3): DAMVIQNPRYQVTQFGKPVTLSCSQTLNHNVMYWYQQKSSQAPKLLFHYYDKDFNNEADTPDNFQSRRPNTSFCFLDIRSPGLGDTAMYLCATSRDGSSTDTQYFGPGTRLTVL.

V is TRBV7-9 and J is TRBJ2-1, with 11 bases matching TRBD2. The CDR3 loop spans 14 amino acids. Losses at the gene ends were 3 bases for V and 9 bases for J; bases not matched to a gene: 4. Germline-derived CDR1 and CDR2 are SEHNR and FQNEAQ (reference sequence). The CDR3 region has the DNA TGTGCCAGCAGCTTTAGCGGGAGGGCCGGTGAGCAGTTCTTC. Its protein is CASSFSGRAGEQFF.

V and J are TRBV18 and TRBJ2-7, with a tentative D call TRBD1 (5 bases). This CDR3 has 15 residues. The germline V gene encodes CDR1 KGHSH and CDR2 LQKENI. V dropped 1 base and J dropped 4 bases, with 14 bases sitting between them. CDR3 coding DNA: TGTGCCAGCTCACCACGGGCAGGGCGGATGTACGAGCAGTACTTC. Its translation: CASSPRAGRMYEQYF.

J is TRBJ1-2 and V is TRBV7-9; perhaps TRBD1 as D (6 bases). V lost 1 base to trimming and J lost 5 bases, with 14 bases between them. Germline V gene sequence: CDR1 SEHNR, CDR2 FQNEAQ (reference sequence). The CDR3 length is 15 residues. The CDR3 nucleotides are TGTGCCAGCAGCTTAGTCCAGGGGACAAATTATGGCTACACCTTC. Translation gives CASSLVQGTNYGYTF. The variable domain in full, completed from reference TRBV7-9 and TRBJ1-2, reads DTGVSQNPRHKITKRGQNVTFRCDPISEHNRLYWYRQTLGQGPEFLTYFQNEAQLEKSRLLSDRFSAERPKGSFSTLEIQRTEQGDSAMYLCASSLVQGTNYGYTFGSGTRLTVV.

CDR3 sequence: CASSSARAGNQPQHF. The CDR3 region has the DNA TGTGCCAGCAGCTCGGCCAGGGCGGGCAATCAGCCCCAGCATTTT. The gene calls are TRBV7-9 and TRBJ1-5; TRBD1 might be the D (5 bases). In germline, CDR1 is SEHNR, CDR2 FQNEAQ (reference sequence). The V end was cut by 4 bases, the J end by 2 bases, with 12 bases between. The CDR3 spans 15 residues.

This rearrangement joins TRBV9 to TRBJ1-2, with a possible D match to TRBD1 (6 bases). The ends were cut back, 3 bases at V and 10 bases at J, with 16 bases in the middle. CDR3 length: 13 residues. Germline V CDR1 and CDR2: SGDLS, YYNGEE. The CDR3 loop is CASSDWTANSYTF. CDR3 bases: TGTGCCAGCAGCGATTGGACAGCCAATTCCTACACCTTC.

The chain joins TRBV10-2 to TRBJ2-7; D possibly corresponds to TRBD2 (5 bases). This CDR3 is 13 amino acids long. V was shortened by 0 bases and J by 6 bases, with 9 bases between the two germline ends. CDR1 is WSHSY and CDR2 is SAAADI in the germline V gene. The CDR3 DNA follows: TGCGCCAGCAGTGAGTCAGCTAGCACCGAGCAGTACTTC. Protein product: CASSESASTEQYF.

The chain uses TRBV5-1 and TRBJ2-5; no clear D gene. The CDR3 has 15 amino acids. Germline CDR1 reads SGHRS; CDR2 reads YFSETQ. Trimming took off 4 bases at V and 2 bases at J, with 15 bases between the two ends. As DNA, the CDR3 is TGCGCCAGCAGCCCCCTGAATGGCAGACAAGAGACCCAGTACTTC. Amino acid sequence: CASSPLNGRQETQYF.

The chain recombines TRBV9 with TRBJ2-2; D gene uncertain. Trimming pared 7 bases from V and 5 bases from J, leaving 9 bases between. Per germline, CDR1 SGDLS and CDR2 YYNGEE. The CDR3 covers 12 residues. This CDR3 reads CASSRQTGELFF. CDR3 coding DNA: TGTGCCAGCTCACGCCAGACCGGGGAGCTGTTTTTT.

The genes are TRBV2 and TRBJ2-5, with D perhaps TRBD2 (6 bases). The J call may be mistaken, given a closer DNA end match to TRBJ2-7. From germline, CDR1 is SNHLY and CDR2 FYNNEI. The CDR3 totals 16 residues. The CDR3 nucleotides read TGTGCCAGCAGGGAGGGAACGGTTAGGGGAGACTACGAGCAGTACTTC. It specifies CASREGTVRGDYEQYF.